This TCR beta chain came from a study of early T cells in non-severe SARS-CoV-2 infection. The V and J ends lost 5 bases and 9 bases, in that order; junction bases with no gene match: 20. The germline gives CDR1 MNHEY, CDR2 SVGEGT. The CDR3 runs to 19 residues. Each single cDNA molecule received a unique molecular identifier. TCRdb fed the 5' RACE reads into MiXCR, producing one record per CDR3 protein. The repertoire consists of some 96,000 distinct CDR3 sequences, with approximately 9.9% occurring once and the leading ten covering roughly 5%. This clonotype was seen more than once but under ten times.

The clonotype was recovered from an adult who was a healthcare worker with PCR-confirmed SARS-CoV-2 infection or an uninfected control (not recorded which). V gene TRBV6-2 or TRBV6-3 combines with J gene TRBJ2-1; 12 bases agree with TRBD2. The sequences come from whole blood, collected at baseline. Here the CDR3 reads CASSPVLVTSGRTPGEQFF. The CDR3 region has the DNA TGTGCCAGCAGTCCCGTATTAGTGACTAGCGGGAGAACTCCGGGTGAGCAGTTCTTC.